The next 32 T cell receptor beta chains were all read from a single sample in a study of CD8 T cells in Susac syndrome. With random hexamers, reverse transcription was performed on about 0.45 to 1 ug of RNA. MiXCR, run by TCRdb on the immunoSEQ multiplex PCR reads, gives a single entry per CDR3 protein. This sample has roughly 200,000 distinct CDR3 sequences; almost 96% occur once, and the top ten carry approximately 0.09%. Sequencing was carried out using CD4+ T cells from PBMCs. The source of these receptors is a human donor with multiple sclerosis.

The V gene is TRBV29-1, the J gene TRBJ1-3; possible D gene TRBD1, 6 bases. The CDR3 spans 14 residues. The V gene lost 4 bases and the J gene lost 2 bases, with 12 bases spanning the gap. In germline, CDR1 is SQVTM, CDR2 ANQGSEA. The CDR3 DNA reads TGCAGCGTTGTCGGGGGCCCGACTGGAAACACCATATATTTT. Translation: CSVVGGPTGNTIYF. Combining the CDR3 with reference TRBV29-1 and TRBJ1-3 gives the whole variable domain SAVISQKPSRDICQRGTSLTIQCQVDSQVTMMFWYRQQPGQSLTLIATANQGSEATYESGFVIDKFPISRPNLTFSTLTVSNMSPEDSSIYLCSVVGGPTGNTIYFGEGSWLTVV.

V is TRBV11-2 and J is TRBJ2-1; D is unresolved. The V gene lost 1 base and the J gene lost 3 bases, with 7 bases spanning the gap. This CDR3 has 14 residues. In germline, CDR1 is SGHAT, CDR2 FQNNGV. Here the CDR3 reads CASSLGAFYNEQFF. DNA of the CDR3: TGTGCCAGCAGCTTAGGGGCTTTCTACAATGAGCAGTTCTTC.

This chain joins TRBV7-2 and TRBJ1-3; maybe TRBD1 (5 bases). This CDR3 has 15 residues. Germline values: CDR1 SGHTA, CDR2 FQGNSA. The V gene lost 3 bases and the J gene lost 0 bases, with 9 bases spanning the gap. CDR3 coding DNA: TGTGCCAGCAGCTTGGGCGGACACTCTGGAAACACCATATATTTT. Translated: CASSLGGHSGNTIYF.

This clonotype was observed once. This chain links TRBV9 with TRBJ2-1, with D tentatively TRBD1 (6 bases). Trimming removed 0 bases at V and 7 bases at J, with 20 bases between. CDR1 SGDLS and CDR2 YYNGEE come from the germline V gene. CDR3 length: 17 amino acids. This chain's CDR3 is CASSVDLPGGLGNEQFF. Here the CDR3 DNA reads TGTGCCAGCAGCGTAGATCTCCCTGGGGGCCTCGGGAATGAGCAGTTCTTC.

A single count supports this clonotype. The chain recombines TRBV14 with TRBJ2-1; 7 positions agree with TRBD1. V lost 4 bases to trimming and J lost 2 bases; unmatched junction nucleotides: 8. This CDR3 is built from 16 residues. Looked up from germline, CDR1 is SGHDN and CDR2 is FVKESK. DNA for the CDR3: TGTGCCAGCAGCCGAGTGAACAGGGGCGCCTACAATGAGCAGTTCTTC. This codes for CASSRVNRGAYNEQFF.

The CDR3 bases are TGTGCCAGCAGTTTAAGGGGGACAGCAGACAATGAGCAGTTCTTC. As protein: CASSLRGTADNEQFF. The chain has TRBV27 and TRBJ2-1; 7 positions agree with TRBD1. The CDR3 sequence is 15 residues long. After removal of 2 bases from V and 5 bases from J, the junction contained 6 bases not matched to a gene. Germline V lookup: CDR1 MNHEY, CDR2 SMNVEV (reference sequence).

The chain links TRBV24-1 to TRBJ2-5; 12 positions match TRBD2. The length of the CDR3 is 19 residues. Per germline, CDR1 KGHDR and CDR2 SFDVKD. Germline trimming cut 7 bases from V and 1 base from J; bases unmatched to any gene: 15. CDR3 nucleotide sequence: TGTGCCACCAGCCCAGGGCTAGCGGGGGGGCTACGACCCCAAGAGACCCAGTACTTC. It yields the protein CATSPGLAGGLRPQETQYF.

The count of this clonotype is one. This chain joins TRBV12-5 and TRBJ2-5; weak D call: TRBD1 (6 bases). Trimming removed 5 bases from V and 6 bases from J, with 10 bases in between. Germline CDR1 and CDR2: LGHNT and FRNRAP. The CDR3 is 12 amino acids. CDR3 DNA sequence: TGTGCTAGTGGTCTTGACAGGCAGACCCAGTACTTC. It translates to CASGLDRQTQYF.

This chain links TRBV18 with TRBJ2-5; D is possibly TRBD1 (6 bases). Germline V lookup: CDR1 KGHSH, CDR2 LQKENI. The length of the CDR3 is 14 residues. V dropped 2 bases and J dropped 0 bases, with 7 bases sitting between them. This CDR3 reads CASSPYRDQETQYF. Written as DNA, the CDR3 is TGTGCCAGCTCACCATACAGGGACCAAGAGACCCAGTACTTC.

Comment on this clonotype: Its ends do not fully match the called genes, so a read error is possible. This CDR3 is CANSLSPGFYGYTF. Written as DNA, the CDR3 is TGTGCCAACAGTTTATCCCCCGGGTTCTATGGCTACACCTTC. The chain recombines TRBV27 with TRBJ1-2; D gene ambiguous. Germline-derived CDR1 and CDR2 are MNHEY and SMNVEV (reference sequence). The length of the CDR3 is 14 residues.

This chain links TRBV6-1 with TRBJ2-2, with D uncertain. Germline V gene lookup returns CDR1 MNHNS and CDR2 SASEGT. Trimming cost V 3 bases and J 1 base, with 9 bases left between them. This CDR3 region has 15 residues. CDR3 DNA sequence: TGTGCCAGCAGTGACGTCTCGGAGAACACCGGGGAGCTGTTTTTT. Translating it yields CASSDVSENTGELFF.

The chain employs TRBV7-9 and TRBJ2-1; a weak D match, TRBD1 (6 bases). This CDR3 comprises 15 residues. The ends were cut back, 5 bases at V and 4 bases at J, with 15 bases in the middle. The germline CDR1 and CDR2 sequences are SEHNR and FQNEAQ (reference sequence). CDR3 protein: CASSPTGSRYNEQFF. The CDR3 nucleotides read TGTGCCAGCAGCCCCACAGGGTCCCGATACAATGAGCAGTTCTTC.

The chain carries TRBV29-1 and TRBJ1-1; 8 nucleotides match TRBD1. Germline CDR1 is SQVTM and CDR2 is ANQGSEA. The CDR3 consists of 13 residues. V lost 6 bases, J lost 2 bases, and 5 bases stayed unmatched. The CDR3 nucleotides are TGCAGCGTGACGGACAGGGCTAACACTGAAGCTTTCTTT. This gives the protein CSVTDRANTEAFF.

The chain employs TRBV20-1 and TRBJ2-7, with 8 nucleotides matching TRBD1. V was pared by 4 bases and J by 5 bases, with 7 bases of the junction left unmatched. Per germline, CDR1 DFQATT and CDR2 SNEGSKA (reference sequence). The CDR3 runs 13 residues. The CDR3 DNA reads TGCAGTGCTACTGGACAGGGTAACCACGAGCAGTACTTC. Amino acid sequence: CSATGQGNHEQYF.

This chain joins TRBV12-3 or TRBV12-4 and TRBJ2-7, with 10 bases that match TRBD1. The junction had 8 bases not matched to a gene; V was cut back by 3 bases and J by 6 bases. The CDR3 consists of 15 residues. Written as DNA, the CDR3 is TGTGCCAGCAGTTTTTCGACAGGGGGCCTGGGCGAGCAGTACTTC. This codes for CASSFSTGGLGEQYF.

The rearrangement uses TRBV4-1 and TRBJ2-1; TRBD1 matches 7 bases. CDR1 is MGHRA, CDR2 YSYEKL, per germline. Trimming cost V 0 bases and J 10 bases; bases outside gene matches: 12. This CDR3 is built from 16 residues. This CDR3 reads CASSQDAAGGYREQFF. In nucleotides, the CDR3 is TGCGCCAGCAGCCAAGATGCAGCAGGGGGTTACCGCGAGCAGTTCTTC.

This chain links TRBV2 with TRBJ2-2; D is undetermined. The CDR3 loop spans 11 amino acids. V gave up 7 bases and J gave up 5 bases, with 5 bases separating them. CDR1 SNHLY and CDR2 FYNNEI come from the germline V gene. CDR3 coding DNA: TGTGCCAGCACAGCGACCGGGGAGCTGTTTTTT. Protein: CASTATGELFF.

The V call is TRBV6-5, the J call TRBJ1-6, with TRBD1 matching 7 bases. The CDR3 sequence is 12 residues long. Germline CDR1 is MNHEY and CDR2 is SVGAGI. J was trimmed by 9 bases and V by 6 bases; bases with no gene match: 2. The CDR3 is CASSRQGSPLHF. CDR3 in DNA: TGTGCCAGCAGCCGACAGGGTTCACCCCTCCACTTT.

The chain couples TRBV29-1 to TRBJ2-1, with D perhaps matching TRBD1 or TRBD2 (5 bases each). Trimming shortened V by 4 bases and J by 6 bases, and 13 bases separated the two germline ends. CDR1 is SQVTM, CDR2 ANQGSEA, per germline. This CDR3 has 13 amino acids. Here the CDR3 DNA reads TGCAGCGTTGCGGCAGGGACGGCCAATGAGCAGTTCTTC. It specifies CSVAAGTANEQFF.

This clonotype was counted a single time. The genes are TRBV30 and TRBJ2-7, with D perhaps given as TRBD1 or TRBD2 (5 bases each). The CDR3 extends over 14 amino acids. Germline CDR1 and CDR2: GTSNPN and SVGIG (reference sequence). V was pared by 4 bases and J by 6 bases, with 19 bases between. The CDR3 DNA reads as TGTGCCTGGACCCAGGGAAAGCCGGCGGGCGAGCAGTACTTC. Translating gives CAWTQGKPAGEQYF.

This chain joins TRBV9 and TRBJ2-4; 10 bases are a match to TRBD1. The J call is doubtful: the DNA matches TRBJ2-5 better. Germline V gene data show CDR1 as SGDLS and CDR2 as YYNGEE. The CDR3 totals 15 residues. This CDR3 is CASSVGGTGVTTQYF. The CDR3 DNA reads TGTGCCAGCAGCGTCGGAGGGACAGGGGTTACGACCCAGTACTTC.

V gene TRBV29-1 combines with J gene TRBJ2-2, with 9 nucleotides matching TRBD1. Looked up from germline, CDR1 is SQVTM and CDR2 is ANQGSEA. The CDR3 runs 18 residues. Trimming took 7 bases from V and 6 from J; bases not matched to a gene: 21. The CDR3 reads CSGFLKTGTGIGAGELFF. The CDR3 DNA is TGCAGCGGATTCCTTAAAACCGGGACAGGGATTGGAGCCGGGGAGCTGTTTTTT.

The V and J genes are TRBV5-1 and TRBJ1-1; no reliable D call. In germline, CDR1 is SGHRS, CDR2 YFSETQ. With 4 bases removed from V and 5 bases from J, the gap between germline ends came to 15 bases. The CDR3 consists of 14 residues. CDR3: CASSPTWAGTEAFF. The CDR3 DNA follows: TGCGCCAGCAGCCCGACCTGGGCCGGGACTGAAGCTTTCTTT.

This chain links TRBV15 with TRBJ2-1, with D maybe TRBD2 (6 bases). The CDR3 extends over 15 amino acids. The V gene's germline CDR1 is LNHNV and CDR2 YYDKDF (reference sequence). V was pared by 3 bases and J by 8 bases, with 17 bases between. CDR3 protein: CATSRRGLADDEQFF. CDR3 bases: TGTGCCACCAGCAGGCGGGGACTGGCGGATGATGAGCAGTTCTTC.

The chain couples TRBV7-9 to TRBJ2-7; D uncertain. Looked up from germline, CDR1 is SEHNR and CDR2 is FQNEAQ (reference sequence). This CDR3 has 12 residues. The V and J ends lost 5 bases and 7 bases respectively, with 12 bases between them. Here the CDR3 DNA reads TGTGCCAGCAGCCGGCGTTCGAATGAGCAGTACTTC. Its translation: CASSRRSNEQYF.

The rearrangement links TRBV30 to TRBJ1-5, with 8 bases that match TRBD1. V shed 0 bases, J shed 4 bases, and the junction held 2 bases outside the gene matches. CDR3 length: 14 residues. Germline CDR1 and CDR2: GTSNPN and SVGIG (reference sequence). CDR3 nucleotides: TGTGCCTGGAGTGTCACAGGGGGGAATCAGCCCCAGCATTTT. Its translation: CAWSVTGGNQPQHF.

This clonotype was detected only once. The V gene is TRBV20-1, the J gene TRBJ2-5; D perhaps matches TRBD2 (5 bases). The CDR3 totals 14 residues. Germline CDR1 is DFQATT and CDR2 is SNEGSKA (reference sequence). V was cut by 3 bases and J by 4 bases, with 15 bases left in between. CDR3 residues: CSAREARRVETQYF. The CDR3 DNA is TGCAGTGCTAGGGAGGCCCGGCGGGTAGAGACCCAGTACTTC.

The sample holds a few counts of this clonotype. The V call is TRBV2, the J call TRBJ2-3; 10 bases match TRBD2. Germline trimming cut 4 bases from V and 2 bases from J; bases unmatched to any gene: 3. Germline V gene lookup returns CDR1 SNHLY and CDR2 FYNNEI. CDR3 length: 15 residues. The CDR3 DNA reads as TGTGCCAGCAGTGGACTAGCGGGCCACACAGATACGCAGTATTTT. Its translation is CASSGLAGHTDTQYF.

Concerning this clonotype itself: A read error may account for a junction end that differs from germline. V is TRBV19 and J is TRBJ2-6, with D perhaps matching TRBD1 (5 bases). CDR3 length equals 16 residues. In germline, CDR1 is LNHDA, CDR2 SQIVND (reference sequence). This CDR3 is CASSTRTRSGANVLIF. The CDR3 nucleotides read TGTGCCAGTAGTACCCGGACAAGATCTGGGGCCAACGTCCTGATTTTC.

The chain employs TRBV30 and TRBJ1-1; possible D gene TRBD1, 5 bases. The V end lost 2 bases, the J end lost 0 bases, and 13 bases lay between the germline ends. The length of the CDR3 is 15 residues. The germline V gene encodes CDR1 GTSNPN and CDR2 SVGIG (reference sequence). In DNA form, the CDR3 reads TGTGCCTGGAGTCAGTGGGGCCCCATGAACACTGAAGCTTTCTTT. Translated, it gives CAWSQWGPMNTEAFF.

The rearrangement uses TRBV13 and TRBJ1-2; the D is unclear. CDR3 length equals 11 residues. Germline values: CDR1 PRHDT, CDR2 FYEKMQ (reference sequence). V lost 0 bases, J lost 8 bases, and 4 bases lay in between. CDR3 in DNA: TGTGCCAGCAGCTTAGGGTTCGGCTACACCTTC. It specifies CASSLGFGYTF.

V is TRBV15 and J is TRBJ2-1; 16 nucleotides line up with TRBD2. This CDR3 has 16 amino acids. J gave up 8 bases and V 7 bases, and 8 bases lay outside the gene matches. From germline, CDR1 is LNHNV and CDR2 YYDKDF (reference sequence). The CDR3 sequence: CATISGTSGGADEQFF. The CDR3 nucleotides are TGTGCCACCATAAGCGGGACTAGCGGGGGGGCTGATGAGCAGTTCTTC.